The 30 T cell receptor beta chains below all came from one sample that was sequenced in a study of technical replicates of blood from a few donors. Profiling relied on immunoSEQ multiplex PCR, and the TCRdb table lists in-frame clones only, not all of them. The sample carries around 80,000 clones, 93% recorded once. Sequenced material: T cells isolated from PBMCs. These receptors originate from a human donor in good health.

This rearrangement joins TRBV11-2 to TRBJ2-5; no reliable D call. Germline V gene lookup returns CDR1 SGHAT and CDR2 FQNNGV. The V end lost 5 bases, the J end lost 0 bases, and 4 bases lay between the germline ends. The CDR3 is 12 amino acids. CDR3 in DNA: TGTGCCAGCAGCGCGAACCAAGAGACCCAGTACTTC. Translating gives CASSANQETQYF.

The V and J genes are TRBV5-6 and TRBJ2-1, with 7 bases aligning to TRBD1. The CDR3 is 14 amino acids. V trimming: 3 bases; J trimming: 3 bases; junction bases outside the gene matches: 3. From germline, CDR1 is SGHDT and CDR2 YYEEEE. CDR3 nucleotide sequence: TGTGCCAGCAGCTCAGGGGGTATCTACAATGAGCAGTTCTTC. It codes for CASSSGGIYNEQFF.

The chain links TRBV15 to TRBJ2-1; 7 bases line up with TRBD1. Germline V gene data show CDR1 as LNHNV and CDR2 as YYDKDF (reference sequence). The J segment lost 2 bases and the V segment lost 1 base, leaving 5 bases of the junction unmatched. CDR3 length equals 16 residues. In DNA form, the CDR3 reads TGTGCCACCAGCAGAGGGCGGACAGGCACCTACAATGAGCAGTTCTTC. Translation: CATSRGRTGTYNEQFF.

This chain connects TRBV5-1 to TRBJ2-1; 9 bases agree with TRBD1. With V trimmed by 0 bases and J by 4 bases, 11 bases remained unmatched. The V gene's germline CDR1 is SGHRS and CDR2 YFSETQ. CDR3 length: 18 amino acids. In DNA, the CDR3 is TGCGCCAGCAGCTTGGGGGTCTCGGGACAGGGCCTATACAATGAGCAGTTCTTC. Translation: CASSLGVSGQGLYNEQFF. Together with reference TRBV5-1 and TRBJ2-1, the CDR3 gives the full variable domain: KAGVTQTPRYLIKTRGQQVTLSCSPISGHRSVSWYQQTPGQGLQFLFEYFSETQRNKGNFPGRFSGRQFSNSRSEMNVSTLELGDSALYLCASSLGVSGQGLYNEQFFGPGTRLTVL.

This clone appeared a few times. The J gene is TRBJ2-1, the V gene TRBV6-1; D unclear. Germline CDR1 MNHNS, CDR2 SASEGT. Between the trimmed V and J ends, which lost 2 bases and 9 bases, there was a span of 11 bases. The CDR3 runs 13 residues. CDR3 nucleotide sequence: TGTGCCAGCAGTGAAATGGCAGTTGGTGAGCAGTTCTTC. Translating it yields CASSEMAVGEQFF.

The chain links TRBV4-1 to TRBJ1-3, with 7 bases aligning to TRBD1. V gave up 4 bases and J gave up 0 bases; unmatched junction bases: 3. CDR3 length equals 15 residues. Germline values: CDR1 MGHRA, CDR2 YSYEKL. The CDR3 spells CASSPRDSSGNTIYF. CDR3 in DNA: TGCGCCAGCAGCCCTCGGGACAGCTCTGGAAACACCATATATTTT.

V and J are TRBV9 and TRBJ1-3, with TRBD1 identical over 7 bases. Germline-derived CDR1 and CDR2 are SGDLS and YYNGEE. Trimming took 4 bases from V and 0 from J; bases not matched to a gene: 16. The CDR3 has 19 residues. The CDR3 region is CASSPLQGSSGSSGNTIYF. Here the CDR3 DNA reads TGTGCCAGCAGCCCCTTACAGGGGTCCTCAGGTAGCTCTGGAAACACCATATATTTT.

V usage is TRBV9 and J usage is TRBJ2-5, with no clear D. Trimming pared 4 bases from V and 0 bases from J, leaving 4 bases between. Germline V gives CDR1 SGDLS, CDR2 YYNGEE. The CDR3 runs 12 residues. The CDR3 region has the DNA TGTGCCAGCAGCTCGTACCAAGAGACCCAGTACTTC. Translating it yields CASSSYQETQYF.

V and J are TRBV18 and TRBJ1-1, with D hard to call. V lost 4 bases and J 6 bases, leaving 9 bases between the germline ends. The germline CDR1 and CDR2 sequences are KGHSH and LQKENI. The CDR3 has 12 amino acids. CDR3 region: CASSRYLAEAFF. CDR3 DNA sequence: TGTGCCAGCTCACGCTATCTGGCTGAAGCTTTCTTT. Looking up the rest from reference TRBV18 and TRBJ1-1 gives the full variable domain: NAGVMQNPRHLVRRRGQEARLRCSPMKGHSHVYWYRQLPEEGLKFMVYLQKENIIDESGMPKERFSAEFPKEGPSILRIQQVVRGDSAAYFCASSRYLAEAFFGQGTRLTVV.

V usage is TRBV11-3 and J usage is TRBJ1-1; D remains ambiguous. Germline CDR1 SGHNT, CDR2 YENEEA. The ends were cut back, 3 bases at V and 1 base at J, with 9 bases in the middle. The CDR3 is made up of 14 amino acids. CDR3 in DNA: TGTGCCAGCAGCTTTGGGAGGGCGAACACTGAAGCTTTCTTT. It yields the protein CASSFGRANTEAFF.

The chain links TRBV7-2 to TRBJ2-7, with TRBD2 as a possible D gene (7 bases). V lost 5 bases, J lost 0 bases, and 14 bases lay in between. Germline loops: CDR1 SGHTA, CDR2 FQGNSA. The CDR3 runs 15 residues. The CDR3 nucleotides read TGTGCCAGCAGCCTGAGGGGGGGGAGCTCCTACGAGCAGTACTTC. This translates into CASSLRGGSSYEQYF.

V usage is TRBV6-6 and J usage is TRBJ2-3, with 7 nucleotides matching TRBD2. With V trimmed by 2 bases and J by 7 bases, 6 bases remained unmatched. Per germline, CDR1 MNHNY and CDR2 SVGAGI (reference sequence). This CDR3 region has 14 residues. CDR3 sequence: CASSYVKRDHTQYF. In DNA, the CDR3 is TGTGCCAGCAGTTACGTCAAGCGGGATCATACGCAGTATTTT.

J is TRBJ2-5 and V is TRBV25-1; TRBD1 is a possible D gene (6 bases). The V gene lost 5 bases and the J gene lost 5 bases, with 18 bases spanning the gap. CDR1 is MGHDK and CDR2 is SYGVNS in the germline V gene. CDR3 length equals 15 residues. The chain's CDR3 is CASSMTGEGVETQYF. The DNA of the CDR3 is TGTGCCAGCAGTATGACAGGAGAAGGGGTGGAGACCCAGTACTTC.

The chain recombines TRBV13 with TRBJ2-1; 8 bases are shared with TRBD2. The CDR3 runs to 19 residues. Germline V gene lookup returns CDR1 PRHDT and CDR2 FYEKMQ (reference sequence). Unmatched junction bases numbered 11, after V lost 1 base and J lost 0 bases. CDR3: CASSLEGLPSGSSYNEQFF. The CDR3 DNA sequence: TGTGCCAGCAGCTTAGAGGGATTGCCCAGCGGGAGCTCCTACAATGAGCAGTTCTTC.

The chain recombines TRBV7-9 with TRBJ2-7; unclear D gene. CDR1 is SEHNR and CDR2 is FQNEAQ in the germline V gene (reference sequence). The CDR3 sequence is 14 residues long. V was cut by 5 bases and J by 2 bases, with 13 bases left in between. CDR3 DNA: TGTGCCAGCAGCCAAGACAAGTACCCCTACGAGCAGTACTTC. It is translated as CASSQDKYPYEQYF.

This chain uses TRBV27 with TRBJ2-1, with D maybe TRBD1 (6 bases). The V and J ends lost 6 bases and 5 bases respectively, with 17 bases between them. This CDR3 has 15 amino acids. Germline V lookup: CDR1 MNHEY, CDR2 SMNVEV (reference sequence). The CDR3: CASSLFWGPDNEQFF. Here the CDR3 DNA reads TGTGCCAGCAGCCTATTTTGGGGGCCTGACAATGAGCAGTTCTTC.

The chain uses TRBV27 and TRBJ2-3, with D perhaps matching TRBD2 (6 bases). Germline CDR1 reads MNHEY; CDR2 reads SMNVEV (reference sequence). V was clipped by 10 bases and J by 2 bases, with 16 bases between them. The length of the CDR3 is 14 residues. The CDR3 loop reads CATHREYPTDTQYF. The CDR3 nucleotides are TGTGCCACCCACCGGGAGTATCCCACAGATACGCAGTATTTT.

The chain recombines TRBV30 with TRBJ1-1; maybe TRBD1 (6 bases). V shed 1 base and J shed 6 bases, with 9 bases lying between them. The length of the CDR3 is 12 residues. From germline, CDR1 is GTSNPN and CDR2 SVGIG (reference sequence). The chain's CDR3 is CAWSAWTAEAFF. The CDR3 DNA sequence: TGTGCCTGGAGTGCTTGGACAGCTGAAGCTTTCTTT. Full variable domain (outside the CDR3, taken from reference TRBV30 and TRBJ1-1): SQTIHQWPATLVQPVGSPLSLECTVEGTSNPNLYWYRQAAGRGLQLLFYSVGIGQISSEVPQNLSASRPQDRQFILSSKKLLLSDSGFYLCAWSAWTAEAFFGQGTRLTVV.

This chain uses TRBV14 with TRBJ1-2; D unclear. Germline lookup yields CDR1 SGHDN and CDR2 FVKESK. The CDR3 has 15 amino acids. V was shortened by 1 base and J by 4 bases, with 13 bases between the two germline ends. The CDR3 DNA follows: TGTGCCAGCAGCCAAGGTTTCCCGGTTACCTATGGCTACACCTTC. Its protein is CASSQGFPVTYGYTF.

The CDR3 DNA sequence: TGTGCCAGCAGACTCCTACTACAGGGTAACTACGAGCAGTACTTC. It translates to CASRLLLQGNYEQYF. The rearrangement uses TRBV28 and TRBJ2-7; the D gene is possibly TRBD1 (6 bases). CDR3 length: 15 residues. V was pared by 6 bases and J by 3 bases, with 18 bases between. Germline lookup yields CDR1 MDHEN and CDR2 SYDVKM.

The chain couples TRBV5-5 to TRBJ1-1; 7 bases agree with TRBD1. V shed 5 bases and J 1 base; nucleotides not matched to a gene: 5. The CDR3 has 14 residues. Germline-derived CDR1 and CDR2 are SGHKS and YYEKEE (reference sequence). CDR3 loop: CASRAGTANTEAFF. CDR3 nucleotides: TGTGCCAGCAGAGCCGGGACAGCGAACACTGAAGCTTTCTTT. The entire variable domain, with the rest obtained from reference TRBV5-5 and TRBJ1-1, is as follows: DAGVTQSPTHLIKTRGQQVTLRCSPISGHKSVSWYQQVLGQGPQFIFQYYEKEERGRGNFPDRFSARQFPNYSSELNVNALLLGDSALYLCASRAGTANTEAFFGQGTRLTVV.

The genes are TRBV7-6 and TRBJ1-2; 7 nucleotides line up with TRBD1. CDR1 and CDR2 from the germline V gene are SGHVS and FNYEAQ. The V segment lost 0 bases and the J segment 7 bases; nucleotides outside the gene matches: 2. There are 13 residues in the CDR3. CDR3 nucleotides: TGTGCCAGCAGCTTAGCGCAGGGGGTTGGCTACACCTTC. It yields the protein CASSLAQGVGYTF.

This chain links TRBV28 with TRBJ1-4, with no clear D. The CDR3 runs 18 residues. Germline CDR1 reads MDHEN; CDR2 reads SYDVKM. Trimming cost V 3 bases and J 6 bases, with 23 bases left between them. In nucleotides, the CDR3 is TGTGCCAGCAGTTTTTTGGCCGGTCTGAGGGCCTCTCATGAAAAACTGTTTTTT. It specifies CASSFLAGLRASHEKLFF.

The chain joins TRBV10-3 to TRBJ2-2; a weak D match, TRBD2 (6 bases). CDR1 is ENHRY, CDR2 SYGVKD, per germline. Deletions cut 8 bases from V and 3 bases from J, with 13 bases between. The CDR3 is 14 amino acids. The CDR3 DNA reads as TGTGCCATCGGAGACGGGAGCCACACCGGGGAGCTGTTTTTT. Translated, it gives CAIGDGSHTGELFF.

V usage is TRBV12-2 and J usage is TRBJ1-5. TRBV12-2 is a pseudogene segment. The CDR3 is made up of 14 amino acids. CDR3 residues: CASRFSRSNQPQHF. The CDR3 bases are TGTGCAAGTCGCTTTTCTCGGAGCAATCAGCCCCAGCATTTT.

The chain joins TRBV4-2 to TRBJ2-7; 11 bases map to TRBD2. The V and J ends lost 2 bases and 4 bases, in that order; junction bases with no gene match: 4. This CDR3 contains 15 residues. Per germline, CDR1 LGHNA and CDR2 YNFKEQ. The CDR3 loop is CASSQLAGGKYEQYF. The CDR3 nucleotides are TGTGCCAGCAGCCAACTAGCGGGGGGCAAGTACGAGCAGTACTTC.

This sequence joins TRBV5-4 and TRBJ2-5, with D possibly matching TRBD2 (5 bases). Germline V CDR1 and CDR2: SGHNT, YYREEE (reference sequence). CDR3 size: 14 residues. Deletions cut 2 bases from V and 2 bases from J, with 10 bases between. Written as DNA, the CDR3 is TGTGCCAGCAGCTTAGCGGAACAACAAGAGACCCAGTACTTC. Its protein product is CASSLAEQQETQYF.

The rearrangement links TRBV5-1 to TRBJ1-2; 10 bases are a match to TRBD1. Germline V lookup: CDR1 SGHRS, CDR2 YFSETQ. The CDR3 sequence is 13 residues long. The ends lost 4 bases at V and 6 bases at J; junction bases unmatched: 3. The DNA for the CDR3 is TGCGCCAGCAGCACGGGACAGGGGAATGGCTACACCTTC. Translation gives CASSTGQGNGYTF.

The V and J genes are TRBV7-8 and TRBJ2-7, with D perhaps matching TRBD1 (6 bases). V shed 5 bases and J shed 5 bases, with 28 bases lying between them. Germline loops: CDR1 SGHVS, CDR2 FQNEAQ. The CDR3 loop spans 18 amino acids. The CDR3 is CASSRTILGQQSRNEQYF. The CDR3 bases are TGTGCCAGCAGCCGAACAATTCTCGGACAGCAATCCCGAAACGAGCAGTACTTC.

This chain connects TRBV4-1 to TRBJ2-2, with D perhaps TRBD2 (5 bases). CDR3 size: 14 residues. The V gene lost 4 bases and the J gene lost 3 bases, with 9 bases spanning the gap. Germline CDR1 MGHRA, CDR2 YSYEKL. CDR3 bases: TGCGCCAGCAGCCGACTATCCTACACCGGGGAGCTGTTTTTT. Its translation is CASSRLSYTGELFF.